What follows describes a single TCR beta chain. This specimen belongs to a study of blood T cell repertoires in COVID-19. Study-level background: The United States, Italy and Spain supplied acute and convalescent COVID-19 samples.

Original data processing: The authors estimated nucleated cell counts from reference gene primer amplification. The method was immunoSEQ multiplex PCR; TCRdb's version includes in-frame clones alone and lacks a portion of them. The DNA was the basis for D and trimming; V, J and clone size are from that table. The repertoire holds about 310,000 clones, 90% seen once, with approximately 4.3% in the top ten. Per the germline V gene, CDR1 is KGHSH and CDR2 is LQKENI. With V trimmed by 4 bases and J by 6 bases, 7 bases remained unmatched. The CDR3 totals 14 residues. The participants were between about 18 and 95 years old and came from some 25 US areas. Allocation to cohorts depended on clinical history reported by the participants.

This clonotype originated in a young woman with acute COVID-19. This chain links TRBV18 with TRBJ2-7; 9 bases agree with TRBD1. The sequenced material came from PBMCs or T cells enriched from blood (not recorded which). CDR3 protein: CASSLRTGEGEQYF. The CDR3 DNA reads TGTGCCAGCTCACTTCGGACAGGGGAAGGCGAGCAGTACTTC.